This TCR beta chain is drawn from a study of cytomegalovirus exposure and HLA in healthy donors. Germline CDR1 MGHRA, CDR2 YSYEKL. This CDR3 comprises 19 residues. Germline trimming cut 3 bases from V and 4 bases from J; bases unmatched to any gene: 9. The PCR employed 60 Vbeta primers together with 13 Jbeta primers. Profiling relied on immunoSEQ multiplex PCR, and the TCRdb table lists in-frame clones only, not all of them. Found here are 90,000 to 120,000 clones, around 72% of them singletons; the top ten hold about 15%. This clone was detected only a few times. The chain uses TRBV4-1 and TRBJ2-2; 15 positions agree with TRBD2. Specimen: PBMCs. The clonotype originates from a woman aged 40 to 55 in good health and CMV-seropositive. The CDR3 region has the DNA TGCGCCAGCAGCCAGACCGGACTAGCGGGGGGGCCGGGCACCGGGGAGCTGTTTTTT. Translation gives CASSQTGLAGGPGTGELFF.